These 18 T cell receptor beta chains share one sample of origin, sequenced in a study of blood T cell repertoires in COVID-19. Measured with immunoSEQ multiplex PCR; TCRdb has only the in-frame clones, and not every one. This table holds 240,000 or so clones, about 89% found once. The sequencing sample was made of PBMCs or T cells enriched from blood (not recorded which). The source of these receptors is a man aged 40-55 years who had recovered from COVID-19.

The chain couples TRBV2 to TRBJ2-2; the match to TRBD1 covers 8 bases. There are 15 residues in the CDR3. Germline V gene sequence: CDR1 SNHLY, CDR2 FYNNEI. Unmatched junction bases numbered 8, after V lost 6 bases and J lost 5 bases. CDR3 sequence (DNA): TGTGCCAGCAGCCTCGGACAGGGAGGAACCGGGGAGCTGTTTTTT. The encoded protein is CASSLGQGGTGELFF.

V is TRBV7-2 and J is TRBJ2-3, with a weak D call TRBD1 (5 bases). V gave up 1 base and J gave up 1 base, with 12 bases separating them. The CDR3 is 16 residues long. The germline gives CDR1 SGHTA, CDR2 FQGNSA. CDR3 sequence (DNA): TGTGCCAGCAGCTTAGGGGCGGCCAGGGGCACAGATACGCAGTATTTT. This codes for CASSLGAARGTDTQYF.

J is TRBJ2-7 and V is TRBV28; 9 positions agree with TRBD1. Germline loops: CDR1 MDHEN, CDR2 SYDVKM. This CDR3 is built from 12 residues. The J segment lost 6 bases and the V segment lost 5 bases, leaving 2 bases of the junction unmatched. Written as DNA, the CDR3 is TGTGCCAGCAGTGGACAGGGGAGCGAGCAGTACTTC. Its translation is CASSGQGSEQYF.

V is TRBV28 and J is TRBJ2-3, with TRBD1 matching over 8 bases. Trimming cost V 6 bases and J 5 bases; bases outside gene matches: 7. Germline V gives CDR1 MDHEN, CDR2 SYDVKM. CDR3 length: 14 amino acids. CDR3 DNA sequence: TGTGCCAGCAGAAGCAGGGGGCAAGGAGATACGCAGTATTTT. It specifies CASRSRGQGDTQYF.

V and J are TRBV3-1 (or the pseudogene TRBV3-2) and TRBJ1-1; unclear D gene. Trimming removed 1 base from V and 0 bases from J, with 6 bases in between. CDR1 is LGHDT, CDR2 YNNKEL, per germline (reference sequence). The CDR3 is 14 amino acids. The CDR3: CASSQGLVNTEAFF. The CDR3 coding sequence is TGTGCCAGCAGCCAAGGGTTAGTGAACACTGAAGCTTTCTTT.

This chain uses TRBV10-3 with TRBJ2-1; TRBD2 matches 12 bases. Looked up from germline, CDR1 is ENHRY and CDR2 is SYGVKD. The trim removed 8 bases at V and 8 bases at J, leaving 10 bases unmatched. The CDR3 length is 15 residues. The chain's CDR3 is CAIDPSGGAQYEQFF. CDR3 bases: TGTGCCATCGACCCTAGCGGGGGGGCCCAGTATGAGCAGTTCTTC.

The CDR3 DNA follows: TGTGCCAGCTCATTTGGACAGGGGGCAGGTCAGCCCCAGCATTTT. It specifies CASSFGQGAGQPQHF. The genes are TRBV2 and TRBJ1-5, with TRBD1 matching 11 bases. The CDR3 length is 15 residues. V trimming: 8 bases; J trimming: 6 bases; junction bases outside the gene matches: 9. CDR1 and CDR2 from the germline V gene are SNHLY and FYNNEI.

V gene TRBV6-1 combines with J gene TRBJ1-6, with 10 bases matching TRBD1. CDR1 MNHNS and CDR2 SASEGT come from the germline V gene. The junction had 5 bases not matched to a gene; V was cut back by 2 bases and J by 10 bases. The CDR3 totals 15 residues. The CDR3 DNA sequence: TGTGCCAGCAGTGAATCGCGGACAGGGGGATCACCCCTCCACTTT. Amino acid sequence: CASSESRTGGSPLHF.

The gene calls are TRBV27 and TRBJ1-5; D might be TRBD1 (6 bases). Germline CDR1 and CDR2: MNHEY and SMNVEV (reference sequence). This CDR3 region has 15 residues. V lost 2 bases and J lost 4, with 12 bases in between. CDR3 nucleotide sequence: TGTGCCAGCAGTTTAACGAGGACAGCGAATCAGCCCCAGCATTTT. It translates to CASSLTRTANQPQHF.

This chain connects TRBV25-1 to TRBJ2-5; 9 nucleotides match TRBD1. V was pared by 5 bases and J by 4 bases, with 8 bases of the junction left unmatched. Germline values: CDR1 MGHDK, CDR2 SYGVNS. The CDR3 is 15 residues long. The CDR3 sequence: CASSLSTGGGETQYF. Written as DNA, the CDR3 is TGTGCCAGCAGTCTATCGACAGGGGGGGGAGAGACCCAGTACTTC.

The rearrangement joins TRBV7-2 to TRBJ2-1; 8 bases agree with TRBD1. This CDR3 region has 16 residues. Losses at the gene ends were 3 bases for V and 0 bases for J; bases not matched to a gene: 4. Germline lookup yields CDR1 SGHTA and CDR2 FQGNSA. For the CDR3, the DNA is TGTGCCAGCAGCTTTCAGGGGGCCGGCTCCTACAATGAGCAGTTCTTC. Translation gives CASSFQGAGSYNEQFF.

This clone was picked up one time. The genes are TRBV5-6 and TRBJ1-2; 8 bases are a match to TRBD1. CDR1 SGHDT and CDR2 YYEEEE come from the germline V gene. J gave up 8 bases and V 4 bases, and 7 bases lay outside the gene matches. The CDR3 sequence is 13 residues long. CDR3: CASSRRQGNGYTF. In nucleotides, the CDR3 is TGTGCCAGCAGCCGAAGACAGGGGAACGGCTACACCTTC.

The CDR3 spells CAWASQGYGYTF. In nucleotides, the CDR3 is TGTGCCTGGGCCTCACAGGGTTATGGCTACACCTTC. The gene calls are TRBV30 and TRBJ1-2; a possible D gene is TRBD1 (6 bases). Germline CDR1 and CDR2: GTSNPN and SVGIG (reference sequence). Trimming removed 5 bases at V and 5 bases at J, with 12 bases between. The CDR3 has 12 residues.

The chain employs TRBV15 and TRBJ2-2; D is perhaps TRBD1 (6 bases). The germline CDR1 and CDR2 sequences are LNHNV and YYDKDF (reference sequence). The V gene lost 10 bases and the J gene lost 0 bases, with 12 bases spanning the gap. CDR3 size: 14 residues. Written as DNA, the CDR3 is TGTGCCATCACAGACAGGTCGAACACCGGGGAGCTGTTTTTT. Its protein product is CAITDRSNTGELFF.

This chain joins TRBV19 and TRBJ2-1, with 7 bases fitting TRBD2. From germline, CDR1 is LNHDA and CDR2 SQIVND (reference sequence). After removal of 5 bases from V and 0 bases from J, the junction contained 4 bases not matched to a gene. This CDR3 has 15 amino acids. Written as DNA, the CDR3 is TGTGCCAGTAGTCAAAGCGGGAACTCCTACAATGAGCAGTTCTTC. Its protein product is CASSQSGNSYNEQFF. Full variable domain (outside the CDR3, taken from reference TRBV19 and TRBJ2-1): DGGITQSPKYLFRKEGQNVTLSCEQNLNHDAMYWYRQDPGQGLRLIYYSQIVNDFQKGDIAEGYSVSREKKESFPLTVTSAQKNPTAFYLCASSQSGNSYNEQFFGPGTRLTVL.

The genes are TRBV5-1 and TRBJ1-2; D gene ambiguous. There are 13 residues in the CDR3. The germline gives CDR1 SGHRS, CDR2 YFSETQ. Deletions cut 0 bases from V and 2 bases from J, with 5 bases between. CDR3 loop: CASSLEQNYGYTF. The CDR3, as DNA: TGCGCCAGCAGCTTGGAACAAAACTATGGCTACACCTTC.

This chain joins TRBV4-3 and TRBJ1-1, with a weak D call TRBD1 (6 bases). From germline, CDR1 is LGHNA and CDR2 YSLEER. CDR3 length: 12 residues. Trimming pared 10 bases from V and 1 base from J, leaving 10 bases between. CDR3 amino acids: CATQGQNTEAFF. Here the CDR3 DNA reads TGCGCCACCCAGGGACAGAACACTGAAGCTTTCTTT.

The chain joins TRBV6-5 to TRBJ1-2; maybe TRBD1 (5 bases). Per germline, CDR1 MNHEY and CDR2 SVGAGI. The CDR3 extends over 15 amino acids. Trimming took 5 bases from V and 3 from J, leaving 16 bases between them. CDR3 sequence (DNA): TGTGCCAGCAGTCCCTACCGACCGACAGACTATGGCTACACCTTC. Translated: CASSPYRPTDYGYTF.